Below, 12 T cell receptor beta chains from the same sample are listed, as sequenced in a study of metastatic and nonmetastatic thyroid tumors. TCRdb redid the clone calls on the PCR reads using MiXCR. The top ten hold roughly 3.9% of the sample, which has approximately 84,000 clones, under 15% seen once. Thyroid surgery was preceded by no treatment in any patient. Sequenced input: blood. The receptors shown here come from a female donor with papillary thyroid cancer or a benign thyroid nodule (not recorded which). Some clones in this sample may be carry-over from other donors' samples.

This clone was counted many times. The chain recombines TRBV9 with TRBJ2-7, with 7 bases matching TRBD1. Germline CDR1 is SGDLS and CDR2 is YYNGEE. V lost 3 bases to trimming and J lost 5 bases; unmatched junction nucleotides: 5. This CDR3 comprises 13 residues. CDR3 DNA: TGTGCCAGCAGCGAATTAGACAGGGACGAGCAGTACTTC. Translating it yields CASSELDRDEQYF. Using reference TRBV9 and TRBJ2-7 for the parts outside the CDR3, the full variable domain is DSGVTQTPKHLITATGQRVTLRCSPRSGDLSVYWYQQSLDQGLQFLIQYYNGEERAKGNILERFSAQQFPDLHSELNLSSLELGDSALYFCASSELDRDEQYFGPGTRLTVT.

This clone came up many times. J is TRBJ2-1 and V is TRBV7-9; 8 bases fit TRBD2. The CDR3 contains 17 residues. J gave up 6 bases and V 5 bases, and 15 bases lay outside the gene matches. Germline V lookup: CDR1 SEHNR, CDR2 FQNEAQ (reference sequence). The CDR3 loop is CASSQRGLGRSGNEQFF. In DNA, the CDR3 is TGTGCCAGCAGCCAGCGGGGGCTAGGGAGGTCTGGCAATGAGCAGTTCTTC.

This clone was seen a few times. The CDR3 sequence is CASIPRQGGSPLHF. As DNA, the CDR3 is TGTGCCAGCATACCGCGACAGGGAGGCTCACCCCTCCACTTT. This chain uses TRBV28 with TRBJ1-6; 7 nucleotides align to TRBD1. J was trimmed by 10 bases and V by 7 bases; bases with no gene match: 10. Germline assignment: CDR1 MDHEN and CDR2 SYDVKM. The CDR3 runs to 14 residues.

The sample holds many counts of this clone. The V call is TRBV6-1, the J call TRBJ2-7; TRBD1 matches 8 bases. Germline values: CDR1 MNHNS, CDR2 SASEGT. CDR3 length: 12 residues. V lost 5 bases, J lost 6 bases, and 3 bases stayed unmatched. The CDR3 sequence: CASSRGTGEQYF. As DNA, the CDR3 is TGTGCCAGCAGTCGGGGGACAGGCGAGCAGTACTTC.

This clone was observed at least ten times. The chain joins TRBV7-9 to TRBJ2-7, with D unclear. The CDR3 extends over 14 amino acids. The germline V gene has CDR1 SEHNR and CDR2 FQNEAQ (reference sequence). The germline V and J ends were trimmed by 1 base and 2 bases, with 9 bases remaining between them. CDR3 coding DNA: TGTGCCAGCAGCTTAGTGGGCGGAACCTACGAGCAGTACTTC. Its translation: CASSLVGGTYEQYF.

This clone turned up a few times. The CDR3 DNA reads as TGCGCCAGCAGCCAAGGATGGGCGAGCACAGATACGCAGTATTTT. Translated: CASSQGWASTDTQYF. The chain is built from TRBV4-1 and TRBJ2-3; D unresolved. Germline V gene sequence: CDR1 MGHRA, CDR2 YSYEKL. Trimming pared 1 base from V and 0 bases from J, leaving 8 bases between. The CDR3 is 15 amino acids.

In this sample, this clone turned up many times. The chain has TRBV2 and TRBJ1-6; 7 positions agree with TRBD1. Germline lookup yields CDR1 SNHLY and CDR2 FYNNEI. The CDR3 has 15 amino acids. The ends lost 6 bases at V and 7 bases at J; junction bases unmatched: 9. The CDR3 DNA follows: TGTGCCAGCAGAGAGACTCCAGGGGGAAATTCACCCCTCCACTTT. It is translated as CASRETPGGNSPLHF.

This clone has more than one count but fewer than ten. With a much larger clone just one base away, this may be a read error. The same CDR3 is also encoded by other DNA sequences in this sample. The J gene is TRBJ2-2, the V gene TRBV29-1; 7 bases agree with TRBD1. Germline-derived CDR1 and CDR2 are SQVTM and ANQGSEA. The CDR3 is 14 residues long. The CDR3 nucleotides read TGCAGCGTCCGGACAGGTACCACACCGGGGAAGCTGTTCTTT. This translates into CSVRTGTTPGKLFF.

This clone was recorded at least ten times. The CDR3: CASSNGGNEQFF. CDR3 bases: TGTGCCAGCAGCAACGGGGGGAATGAGCAGTTCTTC. The rearrangement joins TRBV28 to TRBJ2-1; 7 bases align to TRBD2. V lost 6 bases to trimming and J lost 7 bases; unmatched junction nucleotides: 3. The CDR3 covers 12 residues. Germline CDR1 MDHEN, CDR2 SYDVKM. Based on the CDR3 plus reference TRBV28 and TRBJ2-1, the full variable domain is DVKVTQSSRYLVKRTGEKVFLECVQDMDHENMFWYRQDPGLGLRLIYFSYDVKMKEKGDIPEGYSVSREKKERFSLILESASTNQTSMYLCASSNGGNEQFFGPGTRLTVL.

This clone was seen ten or more times. V and J are TRBV18 and TRBJ2-5; TRBD1 agrees at 11 bases. The V segment lost 2 bases and the J segment 7 bases; nucleotides outside the gene matches: 9. This CDR3 has 16 amino acids. Germline CDR1 is KGHSH and CDR2 is LQKENI. CDR3 in amino acids: CASSPASGQGVTTQYF. The CDR3 DNA sequence: TGTGCCAGCTCACCAGCGTCGGGACAGGGGGTAACGACCCAGTACTTC.

Here the CDR3 DNA reads TGTGCCAGCAGTGGAGGACAAAATGAAGCTTTCTTT. It translates to CASSGGQNEAFF. The chain has TRBV27 and TRBJ1-1; a possible D gene is TRBD1 (5 bases). The CDR3 covers 12 residues. From germline, CDR1 is MNHEY and CDR2 SMNVEV (reference sequence). The V end was cut by 5 bases, the J end by 7 bases, with 11 bases between.

This clone was counted ten times or more. J is TRBJ1-2 and V is TRBV6-2 or TRBV6-3; possible D gene TRBD1, 5 bases. Germline assignment: CDR1 MNHEY and CDR2 SVGEGT. V lost 6 bases to trimming and J lost 10 bases, with 18 bases between them. The CDR3 contains 13 residues. The DNA of the CDR3 is TGTGCCAGCAGCCAAATCCCCCAGGGATCCTACACCTTC. The encoded protein is CASSQIPQGSYTF.